Following are 13 T cell receptor beta chains from one sample sequenced in a study of cytomegalovirus exposure and HLA in healthy donors. Libraries were prepared by immunoSEQ multiplex PCR; TCRdb keeps only in-frame clonotypes and omits some of them. The sample contains hundreds of thousands of clones, approximately 90% of which appear only once. Sample: PBMCs. The receptors stem from a woman between 18 and 29 years old in good health and CMV-seronegative.

The chain employs TRBV18 and TRBJ1-1, with a tentative D call TRBD1 (6 bases). Germline CDR1 and CDR2: KGHSH and LQKENI. The ends were cut back, 6 bases at V and 1 base at J, with 12 bases in the middle. There are 14 residues in the CDR3. The CDR3 sequence is CASSHRVANTEAFF. In DNA, the CDR3 is TGTGCCAGCTCCCACAGGGTAGCGAACACTGAAGCTTTCTTT.

This chain uses TRBV4-2 with TRBJ1-3, with 7 bases matching TRBD1. V shed 4 bases, J shed 6 bases, and the junction held 6 bases outside the gene matches. The CDR3 is 14 residues long. CDR1 LGHNA and CDR2 YNFKEQ come from the germline V gene. CDR3: CASSPTQGENTIYF. In nucleotides, the CDR3 is TGTGCCAGCAGCCCCACCCAGGGGGAAAACACCATATATTTT.

This clone was picked up one time. The rearrangement uses TRBV9 and TRBJ1-5; 9 bases are shared with TRBD1. The J segment lost 2 bases and the V segment lost 7 bases, leaving 7 bases of the junction unmatched. The germline V gene has CDR1 SGDLS and CDR2 YYNGEE. CDR3 size: 15 residues. CDR3 amino acids: CASGWGQGGNQPQHF. CDR3 DNA sequence: TGTGCCAGCGGATGGGGACAGGGAGGCAATCAGCCCCAGCATTTT.

The chain has TRBV2 and TRBJ2-3, with a possible D match to TRBD2 (5 bases). The CDR3 runs 13 residues. The V and J ends lost 8 bases and 0 bases respectively, with 9 bases between them. The germline CDR1 and CDR2 sequences are SNHLY and FYNNEI. The CDR3 reads CASALESTDTQYF. The CDR3 nucleotides read TGTGCCAGCGCACTAGAAAGCACAGATACGCAGTATTTT. The full variable domain, rest sourced from reference TRBV2 and TRBJ2-3, is EPEVTQTPSHQVTQMGQEVILRCVPISNHLYFYWYRQILGQKVEFLVSFYNNEISEKSEIFDDQFSVERPDGSNFTLKIRSTKLEDSAMYFCASALESTDTQYFGPGTRLTVL.

The V gene is TRBV9, the J gene TRBJ2-5; possibly TRBD1 for D (7 bases). The CDR3 covers 14 residues. Trimming removed 0 bases at V and 8 bases at J, with 14 bases between. Germline loops: CDR1 SGDLS, CDR2 YYNGEE. This chain's CDR3 is CASSVAYRGGTQYF. As DNA, the CDR3 is TGTGCCAGCAGCGTAGCTTACAGGGGAGGAACCCAGTACTTC.

The chain joins TRBV19 to TRBJ2-7, with 9 bases fitting TRBD1. Germline loops: CDR1 LNHDA, CDR2 SQIVND (reference sequence). The CDR3 sequence is 15 residues long. The J segment lost 4 bases and the V segment lost 6 bases, leaving 10 bases of the junction unmatched. The CDR3, as DNA: TGTGCCAGTAGCCTGGGGACAGGGCTCGGGTACGAGCAGTACTTC. This gives the protein CASSLGTGLGYEQYF.

The chain is built from TRBV19 and TRBJ2-3, with D possibly being TRBD2 (6 bases). Germline CDR1 is LNHDA and CDR2 is SQIVND (reference sequence). CDR3 length: 15 amino acids. Trimming stripped 6 bases from V and 4 bases from J, with 17 bases between. The CDR3 reads CASSPTRPGPDTQYF. DNA for the CDR3: TGTGCCAGTAGCCCGACTAGACCGGGACCAGATACGCAGTATTTT.

This sequence joins TRBV7-9 and TRBJ2-3; TRBD1 matches 8 bases. The trim removed 3 bases at V and 0 bases at J, leaving 2 bases unmatched. The CDR3 sequence is 15 residues long. The V gene's germline CDR1 is SEHNR and CDR2 FQNEAQ (reference sequence). DNA for the CDR3: TGTGCCAGCAGCTTGACAGGGGCGAGCACAGATACGCAGTATTTT. Protein: CASSLTGASTDTQYF.

V gene TRBV7-8 combines with J gene TRBJ1-1; unclear D gene. V was cut by 5 bases and J by 8 bases, with 18 bases left in between. Germline CDR1 SGHVS, CDR2 FQNEAQ. The CDR3 has 14 residues. This chain's CDR3 is CASSPGGYRYEAFF. Here the CDR3 DNA reads TGTGCCAGCAGCCCCGGCGGGTATCGTTACGAAGCTTTCTTT.

The chain recombines TRBV2 with TRBJ1-3; no clear D. V was trimmed by 7 bases and J by 0 bases, leaving 4 bases between them. This CDR3 contains 12 residues. Germline V CDR1 and CDR2: SNHLY, FYNNEI. In nucleotides, the CDR3 is TGTGCCAGCACGAGCTCTGGAAACACCATATATTTT. Translated, it gives CASTSSGNTIYF. The variable domain in full, completed from reference TRBV2 and TRBJ1-3, reads EPEVTQTPSHQVTQMGQEVILRCVPISNHLYFYWYRQILGQKVEFLVSFYNNEISEKSEIFDDQFSVERPDGSNFTLKIRSTKLEDSAMYFCASTSSGNTIYFGEGSWLTVV.

This chain connects TRBV28 to TRBJ2-3; TRBD2 matches 10 bases. V was pared by 5 bases and J by 0 bases, with 5 bases of the junction left unmatched. CDR1 is MDHEN and CDR2 is SYDVKM in the germline V gene. The CDR3 has 16 residues. The CDR3 here is CASSPGTSVSTDTQYF. The CDR3 DNA reads TGTGCCAGCAGTCCAGGGACTAGCGTTAGCACAGATACGCAGTATTTT. Together with reference TRBV28 and TRBJ2-3, the CDR3 gives the full variable domain: DVKVTQSSRYLVKRTGEKVFLECVQDMDHENMFWYRQDPGLGLRLIYFSYDVKMKEKGDIPEGYSVSREKKERFSLILESASTNQTSMYLCASSPGTSVSTDTQYFGPGTRLTVL.

The J gene is TRBJ2-3, the V gene TRBV7-9; TRBD2 is a possible D gene (6 bases). In germline, CDR1 is SEHNR, CDR2 FQNEAQ (reference sequence). CDR3 length: 15 residues. Trimming removed 5 bases from V and 2 bases from J, with 14 bases in between. Written as DNA, the CDR3 is TGTGCCAGCAGCCATCTTAGCGGATCCACAGATACGCAGTATTTT. Its translation: CASSHLSGSTDTQYF. The full variable domain, with the rest looked up from reference TRBV7-9 and TRBJ2-3, is DTGVSQNPRHKITKRGQNVTFRCDPISEHNRLYWYRQTLGQGPEFLTYFQNEAQLEKSRLLSDRFSAERPKGSFSTLEIQRTEQGDSAMYLCASSHLSGSTDTQYFGPGTRLTVL.

In DNA form, the CDR3 reads TGCGCCAGCAGTGAGTCGGGGCCCCCCTACGAGCAGTACTTC. Its translation: CASSESGPPYEQYF. V gene TRBV10-1 combines with J gene TRBJ2-7, with D tentatively TRBD1 (5 bases). V dropped 0 bases and J dropped 2 bases, with 8 bases sitting between them. The V gene's germline CDR1 is WNHNN and CDR2 SYGVQD (reference sequence). The CDR3 has 14 residues.